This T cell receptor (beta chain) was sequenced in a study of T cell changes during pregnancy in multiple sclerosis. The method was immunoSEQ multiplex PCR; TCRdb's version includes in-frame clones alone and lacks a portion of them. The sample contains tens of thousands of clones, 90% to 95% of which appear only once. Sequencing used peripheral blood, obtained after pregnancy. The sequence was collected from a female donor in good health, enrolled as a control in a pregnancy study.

CDR3 DNA: TGTGCCAGCAGGGGGGGGAGAGCTTTCTTT. It specifies CASRGGRAFF. V usage is TRBV6-5 and J usage is TRBJ1-1, with D tentatively TRBD1 (5 bases). CDR3 length equals 10 residues. V was cut by 6 bases and J by 10 bases, with 9 bases left in between. Germline CDR1 and CDR2: MNHEY and SVGAGI.